This TCR beta chain was captured in a study of blood T cell repertoires in COVID-19. Study details: Samples of COVID-19 (acute and convalescent) were obtained from the United States, Italy and Spain. PBMCs, B-cell-depleted T cells, or T cells provided the cDNA or gDNA that made up the material.

As processed by the authors: It was from reference gene primer amplification that nucleated cell counts were estimated. Some clones are missing from TCRdb's copy, which holds only in-frame ones; the method was immunoSEQ multiplex PCR. V and J calls and clone size follow that table, whereas D and trimming were derived from the DNA. The sample yields about 68,000 clones, almost 85% seen once. The sequenced material came from peripheral blood. The origin of this receptor is a man aged 45-65 years with acute or convalescent COVID-19.

The CDR3 reads CASKEEGNTEAFF. For the CDR3, the DNA is TGTGCCAGCAAGGAGGAAGGCAACACTGAAGCTTTCTTT. The rearrangement uses TRBV2 and TRBJ1-1; D unclear. Trimming left V 7 bases short and J 2 bases short, with 11 bases between. CDR3 length equals 13 residues. Per germline, CDR1 SNHLY and CDR2 FYNNEI.